This section outlines one TCR beta chain sequence together with its context. As processed by the authors: The authors estimated nucleated cell counts from reference gene primer amplification. Sequencing was performed with immunoSEQ multiplex PCR; in TCRdb, only in-frame clones are kept and a portion is missing. The D gene and trimming were derived from the DNA, and the V and J assignments and clone size from that table. The data contain hundreds of thousands of clones, 85% of them singletons. This record comes from a study of blood T cell repertoires in COVID-19. For the study at large: COVID-19 samples from acute and convalescent phases originated in the United States, Italy and Spain.

Losses at the gene ends were 1 base for V and 7 bases for J; bases not matched to a gene: 5. Germline V lookup: CDR1 SGHTA, CDR2 FQGNSA. The CDR3 length is 16 residues. This sequence originates from a man aged 50 to 60 with active or convalescent COVID-19. Sequencing was performed on peripheral blood. This chain uses TRBV7-2 with TRBJ1-6, with 9 bases identical to TRBD1. CDR3 region: CASSLGGTGRNSPLHF. Here the CDR3 DNA reads TGTGCCAGCAGCTTAGGGGGGACAGGGAGAAATTCACCCCTCCACTTT.